The 4 T cell receptor beta chains presented below share a single source sample, sequenced in a study of T cells in localized non-small cell lung cancer. TCRdb's copy holds only in-frame clones and misses some; the assay was immunoSEQ multiplex PCR. The data show around 35,000 clones, 87% seen once. The sample here was peripheral blood, taken before any cancer treatment. These receptors were obtained from a woman aged 35-75 years with stage I lung adenocarcinoma.

V gene TRBV27 combines with J gene TRBJ2-1; a weak D match, TRBD2 (5 bases). CDR1 is MNHEY and CDR2 is SMNVEV in the germline V gene (reference sequence). The CDR3 consists of 13 residues. The V gene lost 7 bases and the J gene lost 10 bases, with 17 bases spanning the gap. CDR3 sequence (DNA): TGTGCCAGCACTCACCGGGGAGACCAGGAGCAGTTCTTC. Translating gives CASTHRGDQEQFF.

V and J are TRBV4-1 and TRBJ1-3, with D hard to call. The V gene lost 7 bases and the J gene lost 0 bases, with 19 bases spanning the gap. CDR1 and CDR2 (germline): MGHRA, YSYEKL. The CDR3 is made up of 17 amino acids. CDR3 bases: TGCGCCAGCACCCGGGAGACTGCCGCATTCTCTGGAAACACCATATATTTT. This sequence encodes CASTRETAAFSGNTIYF.

The chain employs TRBV6-5 and TRBJ1-5, with 7 bases matching TRBD1. V dropped 6 bases and J dropped 2; count of bases not matched to a gene: 7. This CDR3 contains 15 residues. From germline, CDR1 is MNHEY and CDR2 SVGAGI. DNA of the CDR3: TGTGCCAGCAGAAAGACAGGGATTCGCAATCAGCCCCAGCATTTT. This sequence encodes CASRKTGIRNQPQHF.

By share, this clone counts as large. This chain connects TRBV11-2 to TRBJ2-1; 13 bases line up with TRBD2. Trimming removed 0 bases from V and 3 bases from J; junction bases left unmatched: 5. Germline values: CDR1 SGHAT, CDR2 FQNNGV. The CDR3 runs to 18 residues. Written as DNA, the CDR3 is TGTGCCAGCAGCTTAGATCGGGGACTAGCGGGGAGCTACAATGAGCAGTTCTTC. Translated, it gives CASSLDRGLAGSYNEQFF.